This T cell receptor beta chain was sequenced in a study of T-cell memory formation after mild COVID-19. Study summary: Largely, the TCR clusters proved donor specific. Study-level results: CD4+ bias marked clones expanding day 15 to 37, unlike balanced contracting clones.

TCRdb fed the 5' RACE reads into MiXCR, producing one record per CDR3 protein. Of 470,000 or so distinct CDR3 sequences listed, approximately 23% are singletons. This CDR3 region has 13 residues. The V and J ends lost 5 bases and 3 bases respectively, with 8 bases between them. Germline CDR1 and CDR2: SGHDN and FVKESK. This clonotype showed up just a few times. Its target is not known. This receptor was identified in an adult woman who had mild COVID-19 (a few samples of this study predate the infection). Cell type and time point are not known. The chain has TRBV14 and TRBJ1-3, with D unresolved. Sequencing was performed on PBMCs or a T cell subset sorted from them (not recorded which). In DNA, the CDR3 is TGTGCCAGCAGCAAAATGGATGGAAACACCATATATTTT. Translation gives CASSKMDGNTIYF.